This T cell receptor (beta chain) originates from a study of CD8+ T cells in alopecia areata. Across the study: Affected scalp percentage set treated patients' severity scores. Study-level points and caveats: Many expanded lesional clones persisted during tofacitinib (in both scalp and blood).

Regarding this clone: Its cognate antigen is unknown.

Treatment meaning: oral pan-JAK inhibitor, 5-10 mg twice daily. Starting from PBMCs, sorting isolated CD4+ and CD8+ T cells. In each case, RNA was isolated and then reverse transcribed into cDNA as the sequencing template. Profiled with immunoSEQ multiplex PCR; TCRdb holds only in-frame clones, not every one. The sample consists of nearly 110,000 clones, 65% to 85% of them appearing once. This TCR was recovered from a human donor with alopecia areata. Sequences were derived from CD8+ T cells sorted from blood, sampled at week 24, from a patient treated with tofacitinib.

This CDR3 reads CASSPNGGRWVTEAFF. The CDR3 DNA reads as TGTGCCAGTAGCCCGAATGGGGGGCGATGGGTCACTGAAGCTTTCTTT. The chain couples TRBV19 to TRBJ1-1; TRBD1 might be the D (6 bases). This CDR3 is built from 16 residues. The germline CDR1 and CDR2 sequences are LNHDA and SQIVND (reference sequence). Between the trimmed V and J ends, which lost 6 bases and 4 bases, there was a span of 21 bases.